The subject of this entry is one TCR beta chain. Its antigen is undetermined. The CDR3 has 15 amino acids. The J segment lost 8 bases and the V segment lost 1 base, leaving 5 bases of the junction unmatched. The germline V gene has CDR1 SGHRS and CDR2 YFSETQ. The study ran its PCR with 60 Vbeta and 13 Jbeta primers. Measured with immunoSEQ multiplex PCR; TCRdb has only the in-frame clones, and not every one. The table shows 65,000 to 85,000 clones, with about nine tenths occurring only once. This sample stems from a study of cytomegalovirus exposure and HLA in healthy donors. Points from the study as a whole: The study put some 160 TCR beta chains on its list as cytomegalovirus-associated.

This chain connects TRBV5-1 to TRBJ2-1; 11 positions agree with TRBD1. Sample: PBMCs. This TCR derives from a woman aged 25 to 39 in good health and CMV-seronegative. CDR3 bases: TGCGCCAGCAGCTTGCGAGGGACAGGGGGGGATGAGCAGTTCTTC. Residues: CASSLRGTGGDEQFF. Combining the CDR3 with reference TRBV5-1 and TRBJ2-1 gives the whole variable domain KAGVTQTPRYLIKTRGQQVTLSCSPISGHRSVSWYQQTPGQGLQFLFEYFSETQRNKGNFPGRFSGRQFSNSRSEMNVSTLELGDSALYLCASSLRGTGGDEQFFGPGTRLTVL.